What follows describes a single T cell receptor beta chain. The target antigen is unknown. Time point in this sample: blood 2 weeks post-SBRT. Specified treatment: 15 Gy SBRT to primary tumor, nephrectomy 4 weeks later. This entry comes from a study of radiation and T cells in renal cell carcinoma. Method: immunoSEQ multiplex PCR; TCRdb's copy keeps in-frame clones and lacks some. The data show fewer than 90,000 clones, with 65% to 90% seen just once and 20% to 25% held by the top ten. CDR3 length: 18 amino acids. Germline V gene lookup returns CDR1 SGHTA and CDR2 FQGNSA. V was pared by 7 bases and J by 6 bases, with 20 bases of the junction left unmatched. Study-wide results and caveats: From baseline, blood top tumor clonotypes peaked at 2 weeks post-radiation.

The sequencing here drew on blood, taken from a patient whose treatment included radiotherapy and nephrectomy. The rearrangement joins TRBV7-2 to TRBJ1-5, with TRBD1 identical over 8 bases. The source is a woman in her forties or fifties with renal cell carcinoma. CDR3 nucleotides: TGTGCCAGCACTTTAGGGCCTTCGACAGGGGTATTCTCTCAGCCCCAGCATTTT. Translated, it gives CASTLGPSTGVFSQPQHF.